Listed below are T cell receptor beta chains from one sample, sequenced in a study of control samples from healthy donors and cancer patients. Data came from immunoSEQ multiplex PCR; TCRdb stores just in-frame clones and leaves some out. This table holds some 120,000 clones, 75% to 90% found once. Sequencing input: PBMCs. These receptor sequences come from a woman between 45 and 65 years old with colorectal cancer. CDR3s include the opening cysteine and the closing phenylalanine or tryptophan. The order of the fields is CDR3 length, clone size, J gene, V gene, D gene, CDR3 DNA, CDR3 protein. A D gene is named only where the DNA matches it firmly. Rows may omit the clone size; those that give it use once, few, many or a size class.

>14|NA|TRBJ1-2|TRBV30|NA
TGTGCCTGGAGTTATCACTTGACGGCGGGTGGCTACACCTTC
CAWSYHLTAGGYTF
>14|NA|TRBJ2-7|TRBV5-1|TRBD1
TGCGCCAGCAGCTCATGGACAGGGGATGACGAGCAGTACTTC
CASSSWTGDDEQYF
>15|NA|TRBJ1-2|TRBV19|NA
TGTGCCAGTAGTATAAGGGACTTCACGTCGTATGGCTACACCTTC
CASSIRDFTSYGYTF
>12|NA|TRBJ1-4|TRBV12-3/TRBV12-4|NA
TGTGCCAGCAGTTTTTGGGGAGAAAAACTGTTTTTT
CASSFWGEKLFF
>15|NA|TRBJ2-1|TRBV5-1|NA
TGCGCCAGCAGCTTGGGCCAGGGAGTGGTCAATGAGCAGTTCTTC
CASSLGQGVVNEQFF
>12|NA|TRBJ1-5|TRBV19|NA
TGTGCCAGTACAGTTGAGAGACAGCCCCAGCATTTT
CASTVERQPQHF
>14|NA|TRBJ2-1|TRBV24-1|TRBD2
TGTGCCACCAACCCAGCGGGAGGGGGGAATGAGCAGTTCTTC
CATNPAGGGNEQFF
>14|NA|TRBJ2-7|TRBV19|NA
TGTGCCAGTAGTGGCCGGCACCAACCCTACGAGCAGTACTTC
CASSGRHQPYEQYF
>12|once|TRBJ2-3|TRBV2|NA
TGTGCCAGCAGTGAGGGTATAGATACGCAGTATTTT
CASSEGIDTQYF
>13|NA|TRBJ1-6|TRBV6-5|NA
TGTGCCAGCGGAGGACCGATGAATTCACCCCTCCACTTT
CASGGPMNSPLHF
>14|NA|TRBJ2-5|TRBV9|NA
TGTGCCAGCAGCGTGACAGTTAAAGGGGAGACCCAGTACTTC
CASSVTVKGETQYF
>13|NA|TRBJ2-7|TRBV5-1|NA
TGCGCCAGCAGCTTGGCCTATCCCTACGAGCAGTACTTC
CASSLAYPYEQYF
>16|once|TRBJ1-1|TRBV5-1|TRBD1
TGCGCCAGCAGCTTGGGGACAGGGAGACAGAACACTGAAGCTTTCTTT
CASSLGTGRQNTEAFF
>15|NA|TRBJ1-2|TRBV7-9|TRBD1
TGTGCCAGCAGCTCTAACAGGGGCCGGGACTATGGCTACACCTTC
CASSSNRGRDYGYTF
>13|NA|TRBJ2-5|TRBV28|TRBD2
TGTGCCAGCAGTGCTAGCGGGAGCTGGACCCAGTACTTC
CASSASGSWTQYF
>16|NA|TRBJ2-7|TRBV19|TRBD2
TGTGCCAGTAGTCCCGGGACTAGCGGTTTAACCTACGAGCAGTACTTC
CASSPGTSGLTYEQYF
>12|NA|TRBJ2-7|TRBV19|NA
TGTGCCAGTAGTACCCAGGGGCTCGAGCAGTACTTC
CASSTQGLEQYF
>15|NA|TRBJ2-3|TRBV25-1|NA
TGTGCCAGCAGTGAATGGAACCTCCGGGGAGATACGCAGTATTTT
CASSEWNLRGDTQYF
>16|NA|TRBJ2-6|TRBV4-2|NA
TGTGCCAGCAGCCGGGCACAGGGCTCTGGGGCCAACGTCCTGACTTTC
CASSRAQGSGANVLTF
>15|NA|TRBJ1-5|TRBV2|NA
TGTGCCAGCAGTGAAGCGGGGGCTTGGAATCAGCCCCAGCATTTT
CASSEAGAWNQPQHF
>17|NA|TRBJ1-6|TRBV15|NA
TGTGCCACCAGCAGGGACCGGGACTCCAGAAGACCTTCACCCCTCCACTTT
CATSRDRDSRRPSPLHF
>14|NA|TRBJ2-7|TRBV19|TRBD2
TGTGCCAGTAGTAGCGCGGGAGTGGGCGACGAGCAGTACTTC
CASSSAGVGDEQYF
>16|once|TRBJ2-3|TRBV6-1|TRBD2
TGTGCCAGCAGTGGCGGGGTAGCGGGGGGAACAGATACGCAGTATTTT
CASSGGVAGGTDTQYF
>15|NA|TRBJ2-3|TRBV19|TRBD1
TGTGCCAGTAGTACGTCCCGGGACAGGGAGGATACGCAGTATTTT
CASSTSRDREDTQYF
>17|NA|TRBJ1-5|TRBV19|NA
TGTGCCAGTAGTATAGGGGCAGATGAATATAGCAATCAGCCCCAGCATTTT
CASSIGADEYSNQPQHF
>15|NA|TRBJ1-2|TRBV3-1/TRBV3-2|NA
TGTGCCAGCAGCCAGGGGAACAGTCGGTCGGATGGCTACACCTTC
CASSQGNSRSDGYTF
>12|NA|TRBJ2-2|TRBV5-1|NA
TGCGCCAGCAGCTCGAACACCGGGGAGCTGTTTTTT
CASSSNTGELFF
>15|NA|TRBJ1-6|TRBV7-9|NA
TGTGCCAGCAGCTTAGTTGGGCCGGATAATTCACCCCTCCACTTT
CASSLVGPDNSPLHF
>17|NA|TRBJ1-1|TRBV25-1|TRBD1
TGTGCCAGCCGCCCTCGGGACAGGGATGGGATGAACACTGAAGCTTTCTTT
CASRPRDRDGMNTEAFF
>12|NA|TRBJ1-2|TRBV30|NA
TGTGCCTGGAGTGCAGGACTTTATGGCTACACCTTC
CAWSAGLYGYTF
>12|NA|TRBJ1-1|TRBV12-3/TRBV12-4|NA
TGTGCCAGCAGTCCCCGGAGGGGTGAGGCTTTCTTT
CASSPRRGEAFF
>13|NA|TRBJ1-1|TRBV5-1|NA
TGCGCCAGCAGCTCCTTCGGACAGTCTGAAGCTTTCTTT
CASSSFGQSEAFF
>15|few|TRBJ2-7|TRBV5-4|NA
TGTGCCAGCAGCCTTGAGGTGAGGGTCCCCTACGAGCAGTACTTC
CASSLEVRVPYEQYF
>14|NA|TRBJ1-2|TRBV11-2|NA
TGTGCCAGCAGCTTACTGGCCGGACGTTATGGCTACACCTTC
CASSLLAGRYGYTF
>13|NA|TRBJ1-2|TRBV12-3/TRBV12-4|TRBD1
TGTGCCAGCACCTACAGGGGGCACTATGGCTACACCTTC
CASTYRGHYGYTF
>12|NA|TRBJ2-1|TRBV29-1|NA
TGCAGCGCCGATAGACCGCGGGATGAGCAGTTCTTC
CSADRPRDEQFF
>15|once|TRBJ2-7|TRBV9|TRBD1
TGTGCCAGCACCCCAGGGGGATCCCTCTCCTACGAGCAGTACTTC
CASTPGGSLSYEQYF
>15|NA|TRBJ1-4|TRBV25-1|NA
TGTGCCAGCAGTGAATACCGGGGGACGCTGGAAAAACTGTTTTTT
CASSEYRGTLEKLFF
>16|NA|TRBJ2-1|TRBV4-1|TRBD2
TGCGCCAGCAGCCCACGGCCGGGACTAGCGGAAAATGAGCAGTTCTTC
CASSPRPGLAENEQFF
>14|NA|TRBJ1-1|TRBV28|NA
TGTGCCAGCAGTTTCTTTCAGTTGAACACTGAAGCTTTCTTT
CASSFFQLNTEAFF
>15|NA|TRBJ1-1|TRBV9|NA
TGTGCCAGCAGCGTAGCCCCGGGACAGAACACTGAAGCTTTCTTT
CASSVAPGQNTEAFF
>15|NA|TRBJ2-7|TRBV6-5|TRBD1
TGTGCCAGCGTTCAACAGGGGCTAGGCGCCTACGAGCAGTACTTC
CASVQQGLGAYEQYF